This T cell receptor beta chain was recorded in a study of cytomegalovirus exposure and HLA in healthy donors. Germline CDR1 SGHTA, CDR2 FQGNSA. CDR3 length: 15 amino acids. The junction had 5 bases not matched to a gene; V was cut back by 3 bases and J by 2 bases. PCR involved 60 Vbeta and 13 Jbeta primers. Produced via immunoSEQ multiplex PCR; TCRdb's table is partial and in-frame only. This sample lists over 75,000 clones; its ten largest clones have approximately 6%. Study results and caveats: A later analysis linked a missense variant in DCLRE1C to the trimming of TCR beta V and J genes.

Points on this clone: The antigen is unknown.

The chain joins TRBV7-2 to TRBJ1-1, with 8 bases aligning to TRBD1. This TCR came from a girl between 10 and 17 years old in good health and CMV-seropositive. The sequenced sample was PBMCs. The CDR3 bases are TGTGCCAGCAGCTTTCAGGGGGCCATCAACACTGAAGCTTTCTTT. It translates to CASSFQGAINTEAFF.